Ten or more counts support the clone carrying this T cell receptor beta chain. The target antigen is unknown. The study reverse transcribed the entire isolated RNA, so it sequenced expressed TCRB transcripts. Sequencing was performed with immunoSEQ multiplex PCR; in TCRdb, only in-frame clones are kept and a portion is missing. The data show 150,000 to 200,000 clones, over 6% seen once. This sample stems from a study of beta chain features in type 1 diabetes. Trimming took 4 bases from V and 7 from J; bases not matched to a gene: 9. This CDR3 contains 15 residues. The germline V gene has CDR1 SGHTA and CDR2 FQGNSA. Findings and caveats of the study: In comparison with healthy donors, patients had naive, central memory and Treg TCRB repertoires that appeared more similar. When cDNA is sequenced, cells with high TCR expression could be over-represented. There was a moderate but significant shortening of TCRB CDR3s in all four CD4+ subsets of Type 1 diabetes patients.

The sample was central memory CD4+ T cells from blood. The TCR originated in a man aged 18 to 29 with type 1 diabetes. The chain couples TRBV7-2 to TRBJ2-3; 9 bases map to TRBD2. The CDR3, as DNA: TGTGCCAGCAGCTGGAGGGCGGGGGGGATTAATACGCAGTATTTT. This encodes CASSWRAGGINTQYF.